Following are 16 T cell receptor delta chains from one sample sequenced in a study of gamma-delta chains in newborns, infants, children. TCRdb re-analyzed the reads via CATT. Among about 5,200 delta-chain clones listed, 3% to 3.5% were seen once. The sequenced material came from blood. Receptors originate from a child who was a newborn, infant or young child, either healthy, febrile or measles-vaccinated (not recorded which).

This chain links TRDV2 with TRDJ3; 9 bases map to TRDD3. Trimming at V came to 3 bases and at J to 0 bases, leaving 5 bases not matched to a gene. Germline CDR1 is GEAIGNYY and CDR2 is EKD. The CDR3 loop spans 18 amino acids. This chain's CDR3 is CACDSLLGDSWDTRQMFF. CDR3 coding DNA: TGTGCCTGTGACTCCCTACTGGGGGACTCCTGGGACACCCGACAGATGTTTTTC.

About this clone: The sample holds other DNA sequences that translate to the same CDR3. CDR3 amino acids: CACDTVLGSSWDTRQMFF. CDR3 sequence (DNA): TGTGCCTGTGACACCGTACTGGGAAGCTCCTGGGACACCCGACAGATGTTTTTC. The V gene is TRDV2, the J gene TRDJ3; D perhaps matches TRDD3 (6 bases). This CDR3 has 18 amino acids. Germline V CDR1 and CDR2: GEAIGNYY, EKD. The V end lost 0 bases, the J end lost 0 bases, and 11 bases lay between the germline ends.

A few counts support this clone. A read error is likely here: a far larger clone is one base away. This chain joins TRDV2 and TRDJ3, with 11 bases matching TRDD3. Germline loops: CDR1 GEAIGNYY, CDR2 EKD. The length of the CDR3 is 19 residues. The CDR3 DNA follows: TGTGCCTGTGGCACCGTACTGGGGGATAGCTCCTGGGACACCCGACAGATGTTTTTC. Residues: CACGTVLGDSSWDTRQMFF.

By its share, this clone is medium-sized. V usage is TRDV2 and J usage is TRDJ3; no clear D gene. This CDR3 has 13 amino acids. V gave up 3 bases and J gave up 1 base, with 0 bases separating them. The germline V gene has CDR1 GEAIGNYY and CDR2 EKD. For the CDR3, the DNA is TGTGCCTGTGACTCCTGGGACACCCGACAGATGTTTTTC. Residues: CACDSWDTRQMFF.

This clone was detected a few times. The chain employs TRDV2 and TRDJ3, with D possibly matching TRDD3 (5 bases). The CDR3 covers 19 residues. The germline CDR1 and CDR2 sequences are GEAIGNYY and EKD. Deletions cut 0 bases from V and 0 bases from J, with 14 bases between. The CDR3 DNA reads TGTGCCTGTGACACCGGTTGGGGACGGAGCTCCTGGGACACCCGACAGATGTTTTTC. Amino acid sequence: CACDTGWGRSSWDTRQMFF.

V is TRDV1 and J is TRDJ1; TRDD3 aligns across 9 bases. Because TCRdb records no J gene, it was assigned here through a match of the DNA to germline. After removal of 5 bases from V and 0 bases from J, the junction contained 13 bases not matched to a gene. CDR1 and CDR2 (germline): TSWWSYY, QGS. CDR3 length: 18 amino acids. This CDR3 reads CALGYGDTGGPYTDKLIF. CDR3 DNA sequence: TGTGCTCTTGGGTACGGGGATACTGGGGGACCGTACACCGATAAACTCATCTTT.

The chain links TRDV3 to TRDJ1; TRDD3 might be the D (8 bases). Trimming removed 2 bases at V and 3 bases at J, with 31 bases between. The CDR3 consists of 19 residues. Germline lookup yields CDR1 TVYSNPD and CDR2 GDNSRS (reference sequence). The CDR3 loop reads CAFFLPPGGPVSEADKLIF. DNA for the CDR3: TGTGCCTTTTTCCTTCCTCCTGGGGGACCCGTAAGCGAGGCCGATAAACTCATCTTT.

The genes are TRDV2 and TRDJ1; 8 nucleotides align to TRDD3. Trimming at V came to 2 bases and at J to 0 bases, leaving 7 bases not matched to a gene. Germline assignment: CDR1 GEAIGNYY and CDR2 EKD. CDR3 length: 16 amino acids. The CDR3, as DNA: TGTGCCTGTGACAAACTGGGGGCTTCGTACACCGATAAACTCATCTTT. Its translation is CACDKLGASYTDKLIF.

Of note for this clone: This sequence may be a read error, since a much larger clone differs from it by one base. This sequence joins TRDV2 and TRDJ2; 8 bases line up with TRDD3. TCRdb records no J gene; here it was assigned by comparing the DNA to germline. This CDR3 has 15 residues. Losses at the gene ends were 5 bases for V and 7 bases for J; bases not matched to a gene: 11. Germline CDR1 GEAIGNYY, CDR2 EKD. For the CDR3, the DNA is TGTGCCTGTGGCGTACTGGGGGGCCTGGGAGCACAACTCTTCTTT. Its translation: CACGVLGGLGAQLFF.

This chain connects TRDV2 to TRDJ3; 11 bases agree with TRDD3. V gave up 0 bases and J gave up 2 bases; unmatched junction bases: 11. Germline-derived CDR1 and CDR2 are GEAIGNYY and EKD. The CDR3 contains 21 residues. The CDR3 here is CACDTVLLGDIRTWDTRQMFF. The CDR3 DNA reads as TGTGCCTGTGACACCGTCTTACTGGGGGATATTCGGACCTGGGACACCCGACAGATGTTTTTC.

Comments on this clone: Compared with germline, one end of the junction differs, possibly owing to a read error. The chain employs TRDV2 and TRDJ2; TRDD3 agrees at 12 bases. This CDR3 contains 17 residues. In germline, CDR1 is GEAIGNYY, CDR2 EKD. Here the CDR3 DNA reads TGTGCCTGTGACGAACTGGGGGATACTGGGATGACAGCACAACCCTTCTTT. Its translation: CACDELGDTGMTAQPFF.

The chain combines TRDV2 with TRDJ1, with 8 bases lining up with TRDD3. This CDR3 has 15 residues. With 4 bases clipped from V and 5 bases from J, the junction kept 11 bases outside the gene matches. Germline lookup yields CDR1 GEAIGNYY and CDR2 EKD. CDR3 amino acids: CACDWGIDAADKLIF. DNA of the CDR3: TGTGCCTGTGATTGGGGGATTGACGCAGCAGATAAACTCATCTTT.

This clone showed up just a few times. A read error may account for a junction end that differs from germline. The chain has TRDV1 and TRDJ2, with TRDD3 matching 11 bases. The CDR3 covers 19 residues. Germline V gene sequence: CDR1 TSWWSYY, CDR2 QGS. CDR3 amino acids: CALGDSSYWGIGRTAQLFF. The CDR3 nucleotides read TGCGCTCTTGGGGACTCCTCCTACTGGGGGATAGGGCGGACAGCACAACTCTTCTTT.

This clone is deemed large (0.1 to 1%). In the same sample, other DNA sequences code for this CDR3. The chain joins TRDV2 to TRDJ3; TRDD3 aligns across 11 bases. This CDR3 is 19 amino acids long. The J segment lost 0 bases and the V segment lost 0 bases, leaving 3 bases of the junction unmatched. Germline V CDR1 and CDR2: GEAIGNYY, EKD. CDR3 in amino acids: CACDTVLGDSSWDTRQMFF. The CDR3 nucleotides are TGTGCCTGTGACACCGTACTGGGGGATAGCTCCTGGGACACCCGACAGATGTTTTTC.

The chain uses TRDV2 and TRDJ3, with TRDD3 identical over 10 bases. TCRdb records no J gene; here it was assigned by comparing the DNA to germline. The length of the CDR3 is 19 residues. CDR1 is GEAIGNYY, CDR2 EKD, per germline. The V and J ends lost 0 bases and 4 bases, in that order; junction bases with no gene match: 8. The DNA for the CDR3 is TGTGCCTGTGACACCGTCAGGGGGATACGACTGTGGGACACCCGACAGATGTTTTTC. Protein product: CACDTVRGIRLWDTRQMFF.

Only a few counts were recorded for this clone. The chain carries TRDV2 and TRDJ3; D gene ambiguous. This CDR3 comprises 20 residues. V shed 0 bases and J shed 0 bases, with 17 bases lying between them. Germline V CDR1 and CDR2: GEAIGNYY, EKD. The CDR3 is CACDTISRTPSSWDTRQMFF. The CDR3 DNA reads as TGTGCCTGTGACACCATCTCTAGGACTCCGAGCTCCTGGGACACCCGACAGATGTTTTTC.